The 13 T cell receptor beta chains below come from one sample, sequenced in a study of identical twins. TCRdb reanalysed the 5' RACE reads using MiXCR and keeps one entry per CDR3 protein. The repertoire has 240,000 or so distinct CDR3 sequences, about 10% of them found once; the top ten carry 9% to 10%. The sample taken for sequencing was memory T cells sorted from blood. The receptors originated from a man aged 50-60 years in good health.

This clonotype was found many times. V usage is TRBV25-1 and J usage is TRBJ2-1; the match to TRBD2 covers 7 bases. Germline-derived CDR1 and CDR2 are MGHDK and SYGVNS. The CDR3 has 15 residues. Trimming cost V 0 bases and J 7 bases; bases outside gene matches: 6. The CDR3 DNA reads as TGTGCCAGCAGTGAATATCCCGGGAGGAGAAATGAGCAGTTCTTC. Encoded protein: CASSEYPGRRNEQFF.

This clonotype has ten or more counts. The CDR3 DNA follows: TGTGCCAGCAGCCAAGAAAGGGAGACGCCGATTAACCAAGAGACCCAGTACTTC. Translating gives CASSQERETPINQETQYF. The chain has TRBV3-1 and TRBJ2-5; maybe TRBD2 (5 bases). Deletions cut 0 bases from V and 0 bases from J, with 17 bases between. The CDR3 runs to 18 residues. In germline, CDR1 is LGHDT, CDR2 YNNKEL (reference sequence).

This clonotype was detected many times. The J gene is TRBJ2-5, the V gene TRBV20-1; perhaps TRBD2 as D (6 bases). The CDR3 is made up of 12 amino acids. Germline CDR1 and CDR2: DFQATT and SNEGSKA (reference sequence). V dropped 0 bases and J dropped 8 bases, with 10 bases sitting between them. The CDR3 DNA reads TGCAGTGCTAGAGATTGGGGGGTCACCCAGTACTTC. Its protein product is CSARDWGVTQYF.

This clonotype was counted only a few times. The chain is built from TRBV29-1 and TRBJ2-2; tentatively, D is TRBD2 (5 bases). CDR1 is SQVTM, CDR2 ANQGSEA, per germline. CDR3 length equals 14 residues. The V and J ends lost 4 bases and 0 bases respectively, with 9 bases between them. The CDR3 reads CSVGAGTNTGELFF. DNA of the CDR3: TGCAGCGTTGGTGCCGGGACGAACACCGGGGAGCTGTTTTTT.

CDR3 nucleotides: TGTGCCAGCAGAGAACTGAGTGGGGAGCAGTTCTTC. It specifies CASRELSGEQFF. The rearrangement links TRBV6-1 to TRBJ2-1, with D unresolved. The CDR3 consists of 12 residues. V was shortened by 6 bases and J by 10 bases, with 13 bases between the two germline ends. Per germline, CDR1 MNHNS and CDR2 SASEGT.

The sample holds many counts of this clonotype. The J gene is TRBJ1-2, the V gene TRBV6-1; the D is unclear. V was cut by 6 bases and J by 6 bases, with 17 bases left in between. In germline, CDR1 is MNHNS, CDR2 SASEGT. This CDR3 has 14 amino acids. In DNA form, the CDR3 reads TGTGCCAGCAGAACCGGGCGAGGAATCCATGGCTACACCTTC. Encoded protein: CASRTGRGIHGYTF.

This clonotype showed up many times. The chain links TRBV20-1 to TRBJ2-7; 8 bases agree with TRBD2. Germline V gene lookup returns CDR1 DFQATT and CDR2 SNEGSKA (reference sequence). V lost 6 bases and J lost 2; bases outside the gene matches: 3. This CDR3 has 12 amino acids. For the CDR3, the DNA is TGCAGTGCGCGGGGGGCCCCCTACGAGCAGTACTTC. Protein sequence: CSARGAPYEQYF.

This clonotype was recorded a few times. The chain links TRBV19 to TRBJ2-2, with D maybe TRBD2 (5 bases). The CDR3 covers 13 residues. V was cut by 3 bases and J by 5 bases, with 7 bases left in between. In germline, CDR1 is LNHDA, CDR2 SQIVND (reference sequence). The CDR3 DNA reads as TGTGCCAGTAGTATTCGAGGGACCGGGGAGCTGTTTTTT. As protein: CASSIRGTGELFF.

This clonotype was counted ten times or more. This chain connects TRBV29-1 to TRBJ1-5, with 11 bases aligning to TRBD1. Germline-derived CDR1 and CDR2 are SQVTM and ANQGSEA. The CDR3 loop spans 15 amino acids. With 7 bases clipped from V and 4 bases from J, the junction kept 9 bases outside the gene matches. CDR3 region: CSEGGTGGKNQPQHF. Written as DNA, the CDR3 is TGCAGCGAGGGAGGGACAGGGGGTAAGAATCAGCCCCAGCATTTT.

The chain recombines TRBV30 with TRBJ1-1, with no clear D. The V gene's germline CDR1 is GTSNPN and CDR2 SVGIG (reference sequence). The CDR3 is made up of 13 amino acids. The V end was cut by 0 bases, the J end by 4 bases, with 9 bases between. The CDR3 loop is CAWSVGSRTEAFF. The DNA of the CDR3 is TGTGCCTGGAGTGTAGGCAGTCGCACTGAAGCTTTCTTT. Filled out from reference TRBV30 and TRBJ1-1, the complete variable domain reads SQTIHQWPATLVQPVGSPLSLECTVEGTSNPNLYWYRQAAGRGLQLLFYSVGIGQISSEVPQNLSASRPQDRQFILSSKKLLLSDSGFYLCAWSVGSRTEAFFGQGTRLTVV.

This clonotype was seen a few times. The J gene is TRBJ1-1, the V gene TRBV9, with no clear D. This CDR3 comprises 18 residues. V was cut by 0 bases and J by 5 bases, with 23 bases left in between. Germline-derived CDR1 and CDR2 are SGDLS and YYNGEE. In nucleotides, the CDR3 is TGTGCCAGCAGCGTAGGGACCCGACGTGGGCCGAGTGATACTGAAGCTTTCTTT. It encodes CASSVGTRRGPSDTEAFF.

This clonotype showed up just a few times. The V and J genes are TRBV2 and TRBJ2-7; tentative D call: TRBD1 (5 bases). CDR1 SNHLY and CDR2 FYNNEI come from the germline V gene. Trimming took off 1 base at V and 0 bases at J, with 10 bases between the two ends. The length of the CDR3 is 15 residues. The CDR3 region is CASSEGTGSSYEQYF. The CDR3 DNA reads as TGTGCCAGCAGTGAAGGAACAGGAAGCTCCTACGAGCAGTACTTC.

The chain uses TRBV5-1 and TRBJ2-1; 9 bases match TRBD1. The germline CDR1 and CDR2 sequences are SGHRS and YFSETQ. The CDR3 is made up of 15 amino acids. The V gene end was trimmed by 4 bases and the J gene end by 3 bases; junction bases not matched to a gene: 5. The chain's CDR3 is CASSTGTGNYNEQFF. In nucleotides, the CDR3 is TGCGCCAGCAGCACCGGGACAGGGAACTACAATGAGCAGTTCTTC.